This paragraph reports one T cell receptor beta chain. The protocol was immunoSEQ multiplex PCR, while the TCRdb copy is restricted to in-frame clones and leaves out a portion. The table includes around 64,000 clones, over 85% detected once. This sample stems from a study of T cell changes during pregnancy in multiple sclerosis. This CDR3 is 14 amino acids long. Germline-derived CDR1 and CDR2 are SGHTA and FQGNSA. Trimming removed 5 bases from V and 15 bases from J; junction bases left unmatched: 13. V usage is TRBV7-2 and J usage is TRBJ1-3; 10 nucleotides agree with TRBD1. The receptor was derived from a female donor with multiple sclerosis, enrolled in a pregnancy study. The sample was CD8+ T cells from peripheral blood mononuclear cells, taken in the third trimester of pregnancy. Written as DNA, the CDR3 is TGTGCCAGCAGCCAGGGACAGGGGACGCCCGCCCGATATTTT. This gives the protein CASSQGQGTPARYF.